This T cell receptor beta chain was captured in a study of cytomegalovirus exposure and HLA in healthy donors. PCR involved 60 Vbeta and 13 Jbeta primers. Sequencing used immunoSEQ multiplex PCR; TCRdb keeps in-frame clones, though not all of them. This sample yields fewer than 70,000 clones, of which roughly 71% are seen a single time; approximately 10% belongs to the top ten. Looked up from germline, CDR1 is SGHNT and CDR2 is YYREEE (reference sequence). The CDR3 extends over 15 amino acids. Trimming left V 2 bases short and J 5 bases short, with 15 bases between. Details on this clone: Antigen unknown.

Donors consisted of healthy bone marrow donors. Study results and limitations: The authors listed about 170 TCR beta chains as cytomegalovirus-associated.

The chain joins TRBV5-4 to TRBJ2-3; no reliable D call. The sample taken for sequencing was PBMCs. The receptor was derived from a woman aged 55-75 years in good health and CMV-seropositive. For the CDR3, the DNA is TGTGCCAGCAGCTTCGCAGGATCGCGTGGAGATACGCAGTATTTT. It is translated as CASSFAGSRGDTQYF.